This section outlines one T cell receptor beta chain sequence together with its context. Antigen unknown. The sample comes from a study of cytomegalovirus exposure and HLA in healthy donors. Overall study results and limits: There were about 160 TCR beta chains listed as cytomegalovirus-associated. In a later analysis, at a false discovery rate of 0.05, 15,000 to 20,000 TCR beta sequences matched HLA alleles. A previous analysis found most TCR beta V segments productive roughly 87% or roughly 30% of the time.

PCR used 60 Vbeta primers and 13 Jbeta primers. Profiled with immunoSEQ multiplex PCR; TCRdb holds only in-frame clones, not every one. This table lists 30,000 to 35,000 clones. This CDR3 spans 15 amino acids. Per germline, CDR1 MGHRA and CDR2 YSYEKL. V gave up 1 base and J gave up 0 bases, with 7 bases separating them. The chain is built from TRBV4-1 and TRBJ1-3; D possibly corresponds to TRBD1 (6 bases). The sequenced sample was PBMCs. The receptor's source is a woman aged 40-49 years in good health and CMV-seropositive. The CDR3 DNA reads TGCGCCAGCAGCCAAGGGACAGACTCTGGAAACACCATATATTTT. It yields the protein CASSQGTDSGNTIYF.